Reported below is one TCR beta chain. Its specificity is not known. The V gene lost 7 bases and the J gene lost 12 bases, with 13 bases spanning the gap. The V gene's germline CDR1 is MDHEN and CDR2 SYDVKM. CDR3 length: 11 amino acids. This entry comes from a study of T cell clonotyping in hematopoietic cell transplantation. General study results and limits: Pathologically expanded recipient clonotypes increased progressively from day 30 to day 180 as diversity fell.

The data were produced by immunoSEQ multiplex PCR, yet TCRdb's version contains in-frame clones alone and is incomplete. The table shows tens of thousands of clones, with around three quarters occurring only once. Documented time point: recipient sample about 28 days before transplant, after cytoreduction. The sample in question was peripheral blood mononuclear cells, obtained before stem cell transplant. This chain links TRBV28 with TRBJ2-1; D gene ambiguous. This clonotype was obtained from a young woman with chronic myeloid leukemia. Some clones in this sample may be carry-over from other donors' samples. The CDR3 DNA follows: TGTGCCAGCATATCGGCGAAAAGGCAGTTCTTC. It encodes CASISAKRQFF.